Listed here are 11 T cell receptor beta chains from one sample, sequenced in a study of cytomegalovirus exposure and HLA in healthy donors. PCR involved 60 Vbeta and 13 Jbeta primers. Data came from immunoSEQ multiplex PCR; TCRdb stores just in-frame clones and leaves some out. Here the sample spans about 130,000 clones, about 80% being singletons. Sequenced input: PBMCs. The receptors here all came from a woman aged 40 to 50 in good health and CMV-seropositive.

V and J are TRBV6-5 and TRBJ2-5; tentatively, D is TRBD2 (5 bases). V gave up 8 bases and J gave up 7 bases, with 11 bases separating them. The CDR3 covers 11 residues. Per the germline V gene, CDR1 is MNHEY and CDR2 is SVGAGI. Here the CDR3 reads CASERRGTQYF. The CDR3 DNA reads TGTGCCAGCGAACGCCGGGGGACCCAGTACTTC.

The rearrangement joins TRBV27 to TRBJ2-3; D possibly corresponds to TRBD2 (7 bases). CDR3 length: 18 residues. V gave up 0 bases and J gave up 3 bases, with 19 bases separating them. CDR1 is MNHEY, CDR2 SMNVEV, per germline (reference sequence). The CDR3 DNA sequence: TGTGCCAGCAGTTTATCGAGTCCTGTGGGGGGGCGAACAGATACGCAGTATTTT. Protein sequence: CASSLSSPVGGRTDTQYF.

The V gene is TRBV18, the J gene TRBJ1-1; 7 bases agree with TRBD1. CDR3 length: 13 amino acids. Unmatched junction bases numbered 2, after V lost 6 bases and J lost 1 base. In germline, CDR1 is KGHSH, CDR2 LQKENI. CDR3 sequence: CASSRDRNTEAFF. For the CDR3, the DNA is TGTGCCAGCTCGAGGGACAGGAACACTGAAGCTTTCTTT.

V and J are TRBV7-9 and TRBJ2-5; 9 bases align to TRBD1. V was clipped by 1 base and J by 6 bases; unmatched bases: 3. CDR3 length equals 14 residues. Germline CDR1 reads SEHNR; CDR2 reads FQNEAQ (reference sequence). The CDR3 here is CASSLGQGGKTQYF. The CDR3, as DNA: TGTGCCAGCAGCTTAGGACAGGGGGGAAAGACCCAGTACTTC.

This clone was observed a few times. J is TRBJ2-1 and V is TRBV5-4; TRBD2 aligns across 9 bases. Germline CDR1 SGHNT, CDR2 YYREEE (reference sequence). The CDR3 runs to 14 residues. V lost 0 bases, J lost 7 bases, and 2 bases stayed unmatched. CDR3 loop: CASSLALAGNEQFF. Here the CDR3 DNA reads TGTGCCAGCAGCTTGGCCCTAGCGGGAAATGAGCAGTTCTTC. The variable domain in full, completed from reference TRBV5-4 and TRBJ2-1, reads ETGVTQSPTHLIKTRGQQVTLRCSSQSGHNTVSWYQQALGQGPQFIFQYYREEENGRGNFPPRFSGLQFPNYSSELNVNALELDDSALYLCASSLALAGNEQFFGPGTRLTVL.

V is TRBV10-2 and J is TRBJ1-2, with D hard to call. The CDR3 covers 15 residues. The germline gives CDR1 WSHSY, CDR2 SAAADI. Trimming pared 2 bases from V and 3 bases from J, leaving 13 bases between. CDR3 in amino acids: CASSEPMEGHYGYTF. Here the CDR3 DNA reads TGCGCCAGCAGTGAGCCCATGGAGGGCCACTATGGCTACACCTTC.

The chain combines TRBV18 with TRBJ1-1; D is possibly TRBD1 (6 bases). V gave up 6 bases and J gave up 10 bases, with 21 bases separating them. There are 14 residues in the CDR3. The V gene's germline CDR1 is KGHSH and CDR2 LQKENI. The CDR3 loop reads CASSPMDSFAVAFF. CDR3 sequence (DNA): TGTGCCAGCTCCCCAATGGACAGTTTCGCTGTAGCTTTCTTT.

In DNA, the CDR3 is TGTGCCTGGAGTGTTGGGAGTGAAGCTTTCTTT. Amino acid sequence: CAWSVGSEAFF. The chain is built from TRBV30 and TRBJ1-1; D is ambiguous. V dropped 0 bases and J dropped 7 bases, with 6 bases sitting between them. The length of the CDR3 is 11 residues. CDR1 GTSNPN and CDR2 SVGIG come from the germline V gene (reference sequence).

This chain links TRBV28 with TRBJ2-7; 9 bases align to TRBD2. The length of the CDR3 is 15 residues. J lost 5 bases, V lost 3 bases, and 8 bases had no gene match. Germline V gene lookup returns CDR1 MDHEN and CDR2 SYDVKM. The CDR3 reads CASSLWREGPNEQYF. CDR3 coding DNA: TGTGCCAGCAGTTTGTGGCGGGAGGGCCCCAACGAGCAGTACTTC. Complete variable domain (other parts from reference TRBV28 and TRBJ2-7): DVKVTQSSRYLVKRTGEKVFLECVQDMDHENMFWYRQDPGLGLRLIYFSYDVKMKEKGDIPEGYSVSREKKERFSLILESASTNQTSMYLCASSLWREGPNEQYFGPGTRLTVT.

The genes are TRBV4-3 and TRBJ2-7, with TRBD1 matching 9 bases. V shed 1 base, J shed 3 bases, and the junction held 4 bases outside the gene matches. The CDR3 spans 15 residues. Germline V lookup: CDR1 LGHNA, CDR2 YSLEER. CDR3 sequence reads: CASSQGTGDFYEQYF. CDR3 in DNA: TGCGCCAGCAGCCAAGGGACAGGGGACTTCTACGAGCAGTACTTC.

The V call is TRBV4-1, the J call TRBJ2-3; D ambiguous. CDR3 length: 14 amino acids. The V end was cut by 1 base, the J end by 6 bases, with 11 bases between. Germline V gene lookup returns CDR1 MGHRA and CDR2 YSYEKL. DNA for the CDR3: TGCGCCAGCAGCCAAGGCACGGTCGGTGATACGCAGTATTTT. Translation: CASSQGTVGDTQYF.